Described below is a single TCR beta chain sequence and its context. Its cognate antigen is unknown. This record comes from a study of radiotherapy plus CTLA-4 blockade in lung cancer. The CDR3 extends over 16 amino acids. Trimming at V came to 4 bases and at J to 4 bases, leaving 11 bases not matched to a gene. Germline V gives CDR1 MNHEY, CDR2 SVGAGI. Broader study findings: Early clonal dynamics of blood T cells, together with interferon-beta, were reported as the best response predictor.

Profiled with immunoSEQ multiplex PCR; TCRdb holds only in-frame clones, not every one. The sample includes approximately 40,000 clones, around 77% seen only once; the top ten take approximately 2.6%. The genes are TRBV6-5 and TRBJ1-2; 8 bases agree with TRBD1. Sequencing was performed on peripheral blood, taken from a patient treated with radiotherapy plus ipilimumab. The clonotype was recovered from a human donor with non-small cell lung cancer whose response to radiotherapy plus ipilimumab could not be evaluated. The CDR3 sequence: CASSSLDDRGSYGYTF. The CDR3 coding sequence is TGTGCCAGCAGTTCCTTGGACGACAGGGGCTCCTATGGCTACACCTTC.